This T cell receptor (beta chain) was identified in a study of cytomegalovirus exposure and HLA in healthy donors. 13 Jbeta primers and 60 Vbeta primers were used for the PCR. Produced via immunoSEQ multiplex PCR; TCRdb's table is partial and in-frame only. The repertoire holds 150,000 to 200,000 clones, with about 75% as singletons. Details on this clone: No antigen is known for it.

Study-level results: Previously analyzed data showed that most TCR beta V segments were productive at a frequency of about 87% or about 30%. Listed as cytomegalovirus-associated were approximately 160 TCR beta chains.

The germline V gene has CDR1 SGDLS and CDR2 YYNGEE. V gave up 0 bases and J gave up 0 bases, with 13 bases separating them. This CDR3 contains 17 residues. Sequencing was performed on PBMCs. This sequence joins TRBV9 and TRBJ1-3; D is ambiguous. The clonotype was recovered from a man aged 45-65 years in good health and CMV-seropositive. The CDR3 loop is CASSVGGSGFSGNTIYF. CDR3 coding DNA: TGTGCCAGCAGCGTAGGAGGCTCGGGATTCTCTGGAAACACCATATATTTT.